Each of the 9 T cell receptor beta chains below was sequenced from the same sample in a study of shared clonotypes between healthy human individuals (dated by TCRdb to 2020 to 2021). Library method: the immunoSEQ multiplex PCR assay. TCRdb re-hosts the immuneACCESS table, in-frame sequences only. Its copies lack some clones; in the studies checked, an unresolved V gene accounts for under half of them, and the cause for the rest is not known. The sample includes over 950,000 clones, with around 77% observed a single time. About 0.89% of the sample rests with the top ten. Material for sequencing was memory CD4+ T cells from PBMCs. The cell subset or site tag for this specimen amounts to: CD45RA-negative fraction. All receptors come from a man younger than 35 in good health. Some clones in this sample may be carry-over from other donors' samples.

The J gene is TRBJ2-1, the V gene TRBV28; D could derive from TRBD1 or TRBD2 (5 bases each). The germline V and J ends were trimmed by 11 bases and 6 bases, with 11 bases remaining between them. The CDR3 runs to 11 residues. Germline assignment: CDR1 MDHEN and CDR2 SYDVKM. The CDR3 loop reads CALSRGNEQFF. The DNA for the CDR3 is TGTGCCTTATCGAGGGGCAATGAGCAGTTCTTC.

The gene calls are TRBV7-9 and TRBJ2-6; D not certain. The CDR3 is 15 residues long. Trimming cost V 8 bases and J 2 bases, with 13 bases left between them. Germline V lookup: CDR1 SEHNR, CDR2 FQNEAQ (reference sequence). The CDR3 nucleotides are TGTGCCAGCGGTCTCTCCCGAGCTGGGGCCAACGTCCTGACTTTC. The encoded protein is CASGLSRAGANVLTF.

The chain links TRBV15 to TRBJ2-3; D is uncertain. CDR3 length: 14 residues. The V and J ends lost 3 bases and 1 base respectively, with 8 bases between them. CDR1 and CDR2 (germline): LNHNV, YYDKDF (reference sequence). The DNA of the CDR3 is TGTGCCACCAGCAGTAGTGGAGGCACAGATACGCAGTATTTT. Its translation is CATSSSGGTDTQYF.

On this clone itself: A far bigger clonotype differs at one base, so this is likely a read error. This chain joins TRBV7-9 and TRBJ1-4; TRBD1 matches at 8 bases. The CDR3 has 13 amino acids. Germline lookup yields CDR1 SEHNR and CDR2 FQNEAQ (reference sequence). V trimming: 5 bases; J trimming: 7 bases; junction bases outside the gene matches: 3. CDR3 sequence reads: CASSRTGIEKLFF. As DNA, the CDR3 is TGTGCCAGCAGCCGGACAGGGATTGAAAAACTGTTTTTT.

The chain combines TRBV6-1 with TRBJ2-7; no reliable D call. The CDR3 is 11 residues long. Germline V gene lookup returns CDR1 MNHNS and CDR2 SASEGT. V shed 4 bases and J shed 7 bases, with 8 bases lying between them. The CDR3 region is CASSGYREQYF. CDR3 nucleotide sequence: TGTGCCAGCAGTGGTTACAGAGAGCAGTACTTC.

The rearrangement links TRBV7-9 to TRBJ2-1; D uncertain. The CDR3 has 14 amino acids. The V gene's germline CDR1 is SEHNR and CDR2 FQNEAQ (reference sequence). The V and J ends lost 2 bases and 4 bases respectively, with 9 bases between them. In DNA form, the CDR3 reads TGTGCCAGCAGCTTATCGGGCTCGTACAATGAGCAGTTCTTC. It encodes CASSLSGSYNEQFF.

This clone was seen more than once but under ten times. V and J are TRBV10-2 and TRBJ1-1, with D unresolved. V lost 6 bases and J lost 2, with 13 bases in between. CDR3 length: 14 amino acids. Per germline, CDR1 WSHSY and CDR2 SAAADI. The CDR3 coding sequence is TGCGCCAGCAGCACCTCGGCCCTAAACACTGAAGCTTTCTTT. This encodes CASSTSALNTEAFF.

The chain uses TRBV6-5 and TRBJ2-3; D is possibly TRBD2 (5 bases). Per the germline V gene, CDR1 is MNHEY and CDR2 is SVGAGI. V lost 2 bases to trimming and J lost 6 bases, with 9 bases between them. CDR3 size: 13 residues. Here the CDR3 reads CASSYTTRDTQYF. The CDR3 nucleotides are TGTGCCAGCAGTTACACAACTAGGGATACGCAGTATTTT.

This clone occurred once. The sample has other DNA sequences that encode this CDR3 too. The chain employs TRBV11-2 and TRBJ2-3; TRBD2 aligns across 14 bases. The ends lost 4 bases at V and 4 bases at J; junction bases unmatched: 10. The CDR3 extends over 18 amino acids. Germline CDR1 SGHAT, CDR2 FQNNGV. The CDR3 region is CASSSGTSGGWRPDTQYF. DNA of the CDR3: TGTGCCAGCAGCTCGGGGACTAGCGGGGGCTGGAGGCCAGATACGCAGTATTTT.